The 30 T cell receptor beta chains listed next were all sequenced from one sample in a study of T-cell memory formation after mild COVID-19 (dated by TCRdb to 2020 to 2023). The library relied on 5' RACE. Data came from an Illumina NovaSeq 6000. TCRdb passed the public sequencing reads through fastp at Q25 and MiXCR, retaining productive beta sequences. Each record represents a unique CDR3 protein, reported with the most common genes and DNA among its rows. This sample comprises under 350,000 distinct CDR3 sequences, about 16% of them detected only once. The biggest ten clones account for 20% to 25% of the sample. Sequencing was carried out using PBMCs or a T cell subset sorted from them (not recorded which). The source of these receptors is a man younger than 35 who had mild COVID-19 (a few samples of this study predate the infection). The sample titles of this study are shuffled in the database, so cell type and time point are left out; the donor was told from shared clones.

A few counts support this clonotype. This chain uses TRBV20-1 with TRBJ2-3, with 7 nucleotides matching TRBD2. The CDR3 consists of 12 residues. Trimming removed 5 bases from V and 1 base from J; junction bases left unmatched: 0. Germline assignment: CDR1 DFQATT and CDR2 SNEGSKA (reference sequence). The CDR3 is CSAGGGTDTQYF. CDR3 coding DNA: TGCAGTGCTGGGGGGGGCACAGATACGCAGTATTTT.

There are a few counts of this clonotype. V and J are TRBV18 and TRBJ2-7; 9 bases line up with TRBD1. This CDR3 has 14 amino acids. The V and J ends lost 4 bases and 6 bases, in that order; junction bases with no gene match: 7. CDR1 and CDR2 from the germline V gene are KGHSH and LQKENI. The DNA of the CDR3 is TGTGCCAGCTCACGAAGAGACAGGGGGGGCGAGCAGTACGTC. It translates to CASSRRDRGGEQYV.

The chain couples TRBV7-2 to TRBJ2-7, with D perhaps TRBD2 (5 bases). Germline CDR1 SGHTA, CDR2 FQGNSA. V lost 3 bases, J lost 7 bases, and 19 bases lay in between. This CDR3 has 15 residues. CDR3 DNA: TGTGCCAGCAGCTTCATGGGAGACCCCAAGTCGGAGCAGTACTTC. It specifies CASSFMGDPKSEQYF.

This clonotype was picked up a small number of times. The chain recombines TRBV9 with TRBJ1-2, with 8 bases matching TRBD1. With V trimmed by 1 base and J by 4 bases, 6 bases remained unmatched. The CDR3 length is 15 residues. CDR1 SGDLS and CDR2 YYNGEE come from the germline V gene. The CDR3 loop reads CASSVTGQGSYGYTF. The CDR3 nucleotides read TGTGCCAGCAGCGTAACTGGACAGGGTAGCTATGGCTACACCTTC.

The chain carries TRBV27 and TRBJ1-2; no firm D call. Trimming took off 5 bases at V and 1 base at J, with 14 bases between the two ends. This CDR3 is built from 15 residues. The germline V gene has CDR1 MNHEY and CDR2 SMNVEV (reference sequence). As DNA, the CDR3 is TGTGCCAGCAGTACCGTAAGGAGCGATAACTATGGCTACACCTTC. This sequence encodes CASSTVRSDNYGYTF.

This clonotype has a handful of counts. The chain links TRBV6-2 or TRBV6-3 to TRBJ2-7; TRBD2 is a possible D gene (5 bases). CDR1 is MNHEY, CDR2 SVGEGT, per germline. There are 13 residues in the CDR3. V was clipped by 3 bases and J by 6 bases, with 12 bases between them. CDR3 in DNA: TGTGCCAGCAGTTATGGAGGTCTCGTCGAGCAGTACGTC. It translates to CASSYGGLVEQYV.

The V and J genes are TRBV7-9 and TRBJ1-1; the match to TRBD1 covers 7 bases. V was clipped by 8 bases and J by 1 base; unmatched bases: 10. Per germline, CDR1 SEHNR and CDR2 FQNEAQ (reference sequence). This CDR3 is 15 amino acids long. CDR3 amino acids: CASLPGQGENTEAFF. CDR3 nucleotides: TGTGCCAGCCTCCCAGGGCAGGGGGAGAACACTGAAGCTTTCTTT.

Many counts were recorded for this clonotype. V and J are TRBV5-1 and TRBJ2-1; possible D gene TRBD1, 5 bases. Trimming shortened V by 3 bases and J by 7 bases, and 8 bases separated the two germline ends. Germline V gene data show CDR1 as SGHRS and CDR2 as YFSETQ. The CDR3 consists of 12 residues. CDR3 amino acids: CASSWGSNEQFF. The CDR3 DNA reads TGCGCCAGCAGCTGGGGCTCTAATGAGCAGTTCTTC.

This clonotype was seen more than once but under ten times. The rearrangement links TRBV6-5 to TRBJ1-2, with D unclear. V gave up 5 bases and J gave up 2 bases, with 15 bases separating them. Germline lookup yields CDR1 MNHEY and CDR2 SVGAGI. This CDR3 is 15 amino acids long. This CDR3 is CASSPWAVQNYGYTF. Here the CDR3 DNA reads TGTGCCAGCAGTCCCTGGGCAGTGCAAAACTATGGCTACACCTTC.

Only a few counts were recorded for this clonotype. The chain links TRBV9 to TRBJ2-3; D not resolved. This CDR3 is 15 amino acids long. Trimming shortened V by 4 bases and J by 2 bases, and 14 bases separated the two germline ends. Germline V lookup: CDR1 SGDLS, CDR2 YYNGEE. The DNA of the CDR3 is TGTGCCAGCAGCTCCCCCGGGTTATACACAGATACGCAGTATTTT. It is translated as CASSSPGLYTDTQYF.

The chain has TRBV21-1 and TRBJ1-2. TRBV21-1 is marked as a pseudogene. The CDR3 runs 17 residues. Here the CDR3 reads CASSKAQGPLSNYGYTF. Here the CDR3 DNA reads TGTGCCAGCAGCAAAGCGCAGGGCCCCTTATCTAACTATGGCTACACCTTC.

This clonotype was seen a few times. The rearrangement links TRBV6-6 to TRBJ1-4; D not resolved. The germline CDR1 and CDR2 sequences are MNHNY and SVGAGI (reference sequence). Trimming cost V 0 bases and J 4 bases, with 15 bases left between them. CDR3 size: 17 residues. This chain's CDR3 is CASSYSVARSVNEKLFF. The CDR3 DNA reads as TGTGCCAGCAGTTACTCCGTGGCCAGAAGCGTTAATGAAAAACTGTTTTTT.

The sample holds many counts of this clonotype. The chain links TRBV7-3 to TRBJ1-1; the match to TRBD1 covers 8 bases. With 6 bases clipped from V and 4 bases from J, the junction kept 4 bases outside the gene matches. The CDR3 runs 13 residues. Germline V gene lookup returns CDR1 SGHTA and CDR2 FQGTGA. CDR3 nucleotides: TGTGCCAGCAGTTACAGGGGGGGCACTGAAGCTTTCTTT. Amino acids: CASSYRGGTEAFF.

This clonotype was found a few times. As DNA, the CDR3 is TGTGCCAGCAGCTTAGAAGGGGGCCTTTGGGCTTTCTTT. Protein sequence: CASSLEGGLWAFF. This chain links TRBV7-9 with TRBJ1-1; TRBD1 matches 7 bases. The CDR3 has 13 amino acids. Germline V gene data show CDR1 as SEHNR and CDR2 as FQNEAQ (reference sequence). Germline trimming cut 1 base from V and 11 bases from J; bases unmatched to any gene: 7.

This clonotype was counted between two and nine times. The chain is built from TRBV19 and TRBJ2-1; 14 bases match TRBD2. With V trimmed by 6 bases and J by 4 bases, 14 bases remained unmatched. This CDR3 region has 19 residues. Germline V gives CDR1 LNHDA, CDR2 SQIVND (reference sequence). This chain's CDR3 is CASRMAGLAGGGKYNEQFF. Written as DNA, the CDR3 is TGTGCCAGTAGGATGGCTGGACTAGCGGGGGGCGGTAAATACAATGAGCAGTTCTTC.

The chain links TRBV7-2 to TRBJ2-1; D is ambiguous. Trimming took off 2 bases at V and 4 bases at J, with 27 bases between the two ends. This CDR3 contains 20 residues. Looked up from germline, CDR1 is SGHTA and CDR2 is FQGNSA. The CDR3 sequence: CASSLFRPLKSAVLYNEQFF. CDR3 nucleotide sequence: TGTGCCAGCAGCTTATTTCGCCCTCTTAAATCGGCAGTTTTATACAATGAGCAGTTCTTC.

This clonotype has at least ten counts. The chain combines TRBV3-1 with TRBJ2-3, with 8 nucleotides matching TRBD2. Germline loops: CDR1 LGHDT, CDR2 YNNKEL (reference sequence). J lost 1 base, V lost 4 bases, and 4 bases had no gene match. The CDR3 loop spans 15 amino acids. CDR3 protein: CASSLPGLGTDTQYF. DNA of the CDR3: TGTGCCAGCAGCCTTCCGGGACTAGGCACAGATACGCAGTATTTT.

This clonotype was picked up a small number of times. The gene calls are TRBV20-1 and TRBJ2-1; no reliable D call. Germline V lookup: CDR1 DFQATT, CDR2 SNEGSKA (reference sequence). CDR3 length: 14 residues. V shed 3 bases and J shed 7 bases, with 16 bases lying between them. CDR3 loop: CSARDPRGRNEQFF. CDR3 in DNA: TGCAGTGCTAGGGATCCCCGCGGACGGAATGAGCAGTTCTTC.

The chain's CDR3 is CASSFLSWPKGTGGNTGELFF. CDR3 in DNA: TGTGCCAGCAGTTTTTTGTCATGGCCGAAAGGGACAGGGGGCAACACCGGGGAGCTGTTTTTT. The chain has TRBV12-3 or TRBV12-4 and TRBJ2-2; 12 nucleotides agree with TRBD1. Germline trimming cut 3 bases from V and 2 bases from J; bases unmatched to any gene: 16. The CDR3 spans 21 residues.

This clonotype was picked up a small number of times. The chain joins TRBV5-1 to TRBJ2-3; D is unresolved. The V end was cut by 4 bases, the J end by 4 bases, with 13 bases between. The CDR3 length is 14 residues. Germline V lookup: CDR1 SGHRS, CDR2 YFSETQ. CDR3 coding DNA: TGCGCCAGCAGCCCTGGGGATGGCCCAGATACGCAGTATTTT. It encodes CASSPGDGPDTQYF. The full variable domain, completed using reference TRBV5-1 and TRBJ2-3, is KAGVTQTPRYLIKTRGQQVTLSCSPISGHRSVSWYQQTPGQGLQFLFEYFSETQRNKGNFPGRFSGRQFSNSRSEMNVSTLELGDSALYLCASSPGDGPDTQYFGPGTRLTVL.

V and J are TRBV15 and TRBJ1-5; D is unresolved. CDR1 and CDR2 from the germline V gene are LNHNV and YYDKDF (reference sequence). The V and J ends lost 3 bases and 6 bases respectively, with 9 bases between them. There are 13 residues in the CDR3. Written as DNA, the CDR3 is TGTGCCACCAGCAGGTTCGGAAGTCAGCCCCAGCATTTT. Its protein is CATSRFGSQPQHF.

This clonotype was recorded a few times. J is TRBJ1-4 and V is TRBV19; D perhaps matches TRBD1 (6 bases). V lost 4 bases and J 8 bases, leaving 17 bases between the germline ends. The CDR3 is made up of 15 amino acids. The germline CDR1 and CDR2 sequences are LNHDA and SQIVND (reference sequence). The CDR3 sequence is CASSTRTVSREKLFF. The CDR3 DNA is TGTGCCAGTAGTACTAGGACAGTGAGTCGCGAAAAACTGTTTTTT.

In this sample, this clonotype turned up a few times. The CDR3 is CASGEKTQYF. The CDR3 region has the DNA TGTGCCAGCGGAGAGAAGACCCAGTACTTC. This chain connects TRBV6-6 to TRBJ2-5, with no clear D. Between the trimmed V and J ends, which lost 8 bases and 6 bases, there was a span of 7 bases. The germline CDR1 and CDR2 sequences are MNHNY and SVGAGI (reference sequence). The CDR3 has 10 amino acids.

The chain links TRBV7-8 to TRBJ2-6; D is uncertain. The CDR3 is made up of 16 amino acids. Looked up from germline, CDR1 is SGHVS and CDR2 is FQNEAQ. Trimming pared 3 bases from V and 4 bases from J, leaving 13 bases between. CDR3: CASSFTPRAGANVLTF. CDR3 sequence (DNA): TGTGCCAGCAGCTTTACCCCCCGCGCCGGGGCCAACGTCCTGACTTTC.

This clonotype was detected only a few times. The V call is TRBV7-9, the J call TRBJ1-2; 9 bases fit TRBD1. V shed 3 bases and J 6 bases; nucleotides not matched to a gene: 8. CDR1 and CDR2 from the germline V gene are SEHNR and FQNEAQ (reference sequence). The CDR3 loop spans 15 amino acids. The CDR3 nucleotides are TGTGCCAGCAGCTTTGGGACAGGGCATCACGATGGCTACACCTTC. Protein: CASSFGTGHHDGYTF. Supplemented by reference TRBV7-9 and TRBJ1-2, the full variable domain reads DTGVSQNPRHKITKRGQNVTFRCDPISEHNRLYWYRQTLGQGPEFLTYFQNEAQLEKSRLLSDRFSAERPKGSFSTLEIQRTEQGDSAMYLCASSFGTGHHDGYTFGSGTRLTVV.

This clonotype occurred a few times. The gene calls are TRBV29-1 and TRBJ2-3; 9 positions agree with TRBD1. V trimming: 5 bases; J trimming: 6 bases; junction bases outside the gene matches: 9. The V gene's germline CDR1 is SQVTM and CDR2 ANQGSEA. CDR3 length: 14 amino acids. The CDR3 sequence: CSVWTGAKRDTQYF. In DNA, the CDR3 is TGCAGCGTTTGGACAGGGGCAAAACGGGATACGCAGTATTTT.

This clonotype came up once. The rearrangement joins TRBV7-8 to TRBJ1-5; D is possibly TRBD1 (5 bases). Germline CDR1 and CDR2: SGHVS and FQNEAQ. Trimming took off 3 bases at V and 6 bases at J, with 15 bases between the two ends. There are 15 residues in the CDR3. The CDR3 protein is CASSFDGGERQPQHF. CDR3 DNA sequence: TGTGCCAGCAGCTTCGACGGGGGAGAACGTCAGCCCCAGCATTTT.

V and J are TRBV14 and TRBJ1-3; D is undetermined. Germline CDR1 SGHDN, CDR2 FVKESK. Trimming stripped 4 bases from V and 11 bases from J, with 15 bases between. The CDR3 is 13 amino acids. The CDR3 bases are TGTGCCAGCAGCCCGGGCCCCGAGACACCCATATATTTT. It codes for CASSPGPETPIYF.

This CDR3 is CASSDRDRSTGELFF. The CDR3 nucleotides are TGCGCCAGCAGCGACCGGGACCGATCCACCGGGGAGCTGTTTTTT. The chain is built from TRBV4-3 and TRBJ2-2; tentatively, D is TRBD1 or TRBD2 (5 bases each). Germline-derived CDR1 and CDR2 are LGHNA and YSLEER. V lost 5 bases, J lost 4 bases, and 14 bases lay in between. This CDR3 spans 15 amino acids.

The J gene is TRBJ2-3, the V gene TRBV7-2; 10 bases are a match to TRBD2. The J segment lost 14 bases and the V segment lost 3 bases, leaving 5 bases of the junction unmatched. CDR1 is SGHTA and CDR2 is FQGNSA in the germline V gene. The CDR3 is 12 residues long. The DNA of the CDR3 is TGTGCCAGCAGCTTTACTAGCGGGGCGGGGTATTTT. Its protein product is CASSFTSGAGYF.